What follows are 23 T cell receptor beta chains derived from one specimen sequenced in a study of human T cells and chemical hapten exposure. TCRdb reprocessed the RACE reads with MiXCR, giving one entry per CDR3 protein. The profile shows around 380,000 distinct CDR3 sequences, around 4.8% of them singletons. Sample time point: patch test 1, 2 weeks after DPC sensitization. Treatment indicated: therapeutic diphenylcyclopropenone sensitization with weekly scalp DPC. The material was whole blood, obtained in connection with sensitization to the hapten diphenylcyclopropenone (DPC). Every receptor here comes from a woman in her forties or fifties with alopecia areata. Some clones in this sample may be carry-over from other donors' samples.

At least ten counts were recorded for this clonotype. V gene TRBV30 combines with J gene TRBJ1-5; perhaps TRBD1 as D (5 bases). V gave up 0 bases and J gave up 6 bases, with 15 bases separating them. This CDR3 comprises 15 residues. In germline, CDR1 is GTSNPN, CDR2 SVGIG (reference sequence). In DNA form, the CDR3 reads TGTGCCTGGAGTGTTGGGACGAGGGTTGGTCAGCCCCAGCATTTT. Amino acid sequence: CAWSVGTRVGQPQHF.

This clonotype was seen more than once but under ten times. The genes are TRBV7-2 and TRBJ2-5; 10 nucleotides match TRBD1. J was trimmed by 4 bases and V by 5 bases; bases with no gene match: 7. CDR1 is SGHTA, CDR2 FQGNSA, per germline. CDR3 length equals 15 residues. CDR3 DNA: TGTGCCAGCAGCCCGGCCGGGACAGGGGCAGAGACCCAGTACTTC. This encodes CASSPAGTGAETQYF.

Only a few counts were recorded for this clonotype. The CDR3 spells CASRGPTSGSNIIDTQYF. As DNA, the CDR3 is TGTGCCAGCAGGGGGCCGACTAGCGGGTCGAATATCATAGATACGCAGTATTTT. This chain uses TRBV2 with TRBJ2-3, with TRBD2 identical over 10 bases. This CDR3 has 18 amino acids. J was trimmed by 5 bases and V by 6 bases; bases with no gene match: 17. The germline CDR1 and CDR2 sequences are SNHLY and FYNNEI.

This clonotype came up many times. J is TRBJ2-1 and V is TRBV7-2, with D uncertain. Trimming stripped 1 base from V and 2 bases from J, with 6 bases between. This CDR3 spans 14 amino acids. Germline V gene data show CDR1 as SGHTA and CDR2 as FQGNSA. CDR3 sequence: CASSLEVPYNEQFF. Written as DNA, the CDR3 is TGTGCCAGCAGCTTAGAGGTTCCCTACAATGAGCAGTTCTTC.

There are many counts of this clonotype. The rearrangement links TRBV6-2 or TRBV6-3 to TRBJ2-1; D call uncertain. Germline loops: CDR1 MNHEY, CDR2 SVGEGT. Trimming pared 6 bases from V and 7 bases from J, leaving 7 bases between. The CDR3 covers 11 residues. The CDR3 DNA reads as TGTGCCAGCAGGCTATGGAATGAGCAGTTCTTC. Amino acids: CASRLWNEQFF.

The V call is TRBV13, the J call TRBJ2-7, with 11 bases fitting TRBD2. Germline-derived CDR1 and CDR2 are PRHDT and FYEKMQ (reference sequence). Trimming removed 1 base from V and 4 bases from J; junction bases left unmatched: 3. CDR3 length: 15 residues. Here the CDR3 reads CASSLATSGTYEQYF. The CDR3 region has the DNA TGTGCCAGCAGCTTAGCGACTAGCGGGACGTACGAGCAGTACTTC.

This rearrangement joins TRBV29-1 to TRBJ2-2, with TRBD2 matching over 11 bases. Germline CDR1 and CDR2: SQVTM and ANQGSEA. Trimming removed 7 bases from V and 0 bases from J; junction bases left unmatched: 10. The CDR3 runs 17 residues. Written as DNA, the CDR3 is TGCAGCGCGGGGGCCACTAGCGGGGGTTCGAACACCGGGGAGCTGTTTTTT. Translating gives CSAGATSGGSNTGELFF.

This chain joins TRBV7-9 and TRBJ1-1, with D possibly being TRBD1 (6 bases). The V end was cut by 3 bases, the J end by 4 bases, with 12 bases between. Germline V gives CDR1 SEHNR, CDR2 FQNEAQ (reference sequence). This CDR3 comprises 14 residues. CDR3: CASSFPGAATEAFF. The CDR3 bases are TGTGCCAGCAGCTTTCCGGGGGCAGCCACTGAAGCTTTCTTT.

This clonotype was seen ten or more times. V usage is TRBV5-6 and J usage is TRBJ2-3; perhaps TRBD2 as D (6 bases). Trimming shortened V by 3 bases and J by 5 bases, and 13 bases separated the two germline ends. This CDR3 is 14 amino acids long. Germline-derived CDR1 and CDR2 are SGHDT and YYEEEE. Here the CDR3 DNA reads TGTGCCAGCAGCTCCGGACTACATGTAGATACGCAGTATTTT. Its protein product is CASSSGLHVDTQYF.

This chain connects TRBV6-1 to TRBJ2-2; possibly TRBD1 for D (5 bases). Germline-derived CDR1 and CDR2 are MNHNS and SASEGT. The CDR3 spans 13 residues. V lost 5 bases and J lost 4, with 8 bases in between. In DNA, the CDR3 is TGTGCCAGCAGTACGACAGCCACCGGGGAGCTGTTTTTT. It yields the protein CASSTTATGELFF.

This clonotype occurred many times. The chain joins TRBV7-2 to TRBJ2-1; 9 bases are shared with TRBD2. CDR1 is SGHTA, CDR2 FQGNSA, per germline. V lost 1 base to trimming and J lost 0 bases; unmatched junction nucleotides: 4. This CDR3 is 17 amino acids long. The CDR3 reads CASSLEVSGSSYNEQFF. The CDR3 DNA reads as TGTGCCAGCAGCTTAGAGGTTAGCGGGAGCTCCTACAATGAGCAGTTCTTC.

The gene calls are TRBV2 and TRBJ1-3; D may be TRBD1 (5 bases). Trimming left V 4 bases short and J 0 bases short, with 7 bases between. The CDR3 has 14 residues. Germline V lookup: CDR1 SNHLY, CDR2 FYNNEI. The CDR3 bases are TGTGCCAGCAGTGCCGACAGCTCTGGAAACACCATATATTTT. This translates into CASSADSSGNTIYF.

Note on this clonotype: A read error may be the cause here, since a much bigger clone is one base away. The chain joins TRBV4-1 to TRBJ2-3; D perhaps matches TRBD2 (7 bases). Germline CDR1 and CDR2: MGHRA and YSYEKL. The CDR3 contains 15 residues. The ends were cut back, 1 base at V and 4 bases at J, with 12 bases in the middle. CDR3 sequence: CASSQAGGSADTQYF. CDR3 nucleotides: TGCGCCAGCAGCCAAGCGGGGGGCAGCGCAGATACGCAGTATTTT.

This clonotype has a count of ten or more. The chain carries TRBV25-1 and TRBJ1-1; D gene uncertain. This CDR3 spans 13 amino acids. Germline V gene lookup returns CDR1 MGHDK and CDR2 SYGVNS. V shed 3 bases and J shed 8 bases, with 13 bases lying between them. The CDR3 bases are TGTGCCAGCAGTGATGGTTGGCAGCGGGAAGCTTTCTTT. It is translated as CASSDGWQREAFF.

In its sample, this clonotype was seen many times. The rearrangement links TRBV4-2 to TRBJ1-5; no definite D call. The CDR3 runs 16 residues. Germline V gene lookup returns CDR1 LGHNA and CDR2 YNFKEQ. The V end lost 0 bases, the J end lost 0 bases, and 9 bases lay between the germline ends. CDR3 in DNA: TGTGCCAGCAGCCAAGAAGGAGGGAATAGCAATCAGCCCCAGCATTTT. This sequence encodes CASSQEGGNSNQPQHF.

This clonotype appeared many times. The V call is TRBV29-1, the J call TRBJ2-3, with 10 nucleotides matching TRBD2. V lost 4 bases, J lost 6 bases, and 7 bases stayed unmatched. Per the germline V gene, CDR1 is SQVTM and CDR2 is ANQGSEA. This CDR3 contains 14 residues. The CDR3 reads CSVGSGGAWDTQYF. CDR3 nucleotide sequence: TGCAGCGTTGGGAGCGGGGGGGCATGGGATACGCAGTATTTT.

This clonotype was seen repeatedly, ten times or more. CDR3 protein: CSVRQGYETQYF. CDR3 nucleotides: TGCAGCGTCCGACAGGGTTACGAGACCCAGTACTTC. The chain has TRBV29-1 and TRBJ2-5, with TRBD1 identical over 7 bases. The trim removed 6 bases at V and 5 bases at J, leaving 6 bases unmatched. The germline V gene encodes CDR1 SQVTM and CDR2 ANQGSEA. CDR3 length equals 12 residues.

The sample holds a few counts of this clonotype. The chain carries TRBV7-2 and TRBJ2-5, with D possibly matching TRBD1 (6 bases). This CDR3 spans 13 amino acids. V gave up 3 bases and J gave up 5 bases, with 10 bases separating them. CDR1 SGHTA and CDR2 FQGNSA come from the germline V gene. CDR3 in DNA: TGTGCCAGCAGCTTCATAGGGGGTGAGACCCAGTACTTC. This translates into CASSFIGGETQYF.

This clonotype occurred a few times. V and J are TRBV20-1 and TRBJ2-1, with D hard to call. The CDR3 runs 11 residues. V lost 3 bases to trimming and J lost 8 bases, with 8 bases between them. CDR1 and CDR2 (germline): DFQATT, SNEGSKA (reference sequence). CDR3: CSASEFDEQFF. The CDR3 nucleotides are TGCAGTGCTAGTGAGTTCGATGAGCAGTTCTTC.

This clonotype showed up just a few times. Here the CDR3 reads CASSQDRGLNNSPLHF. The CDR3 nucleotides are TGCGCCAGCAGCCAAGACAGGGGCCTTAATAATTCACCCCTCCACTTT. The chain uses TRBV4-3 and TRBJ1-6; maybe TRBD1 (6 bases). This CDR3 contains 16 residues. In germline, CDR1 is LGHNA, CDR2 YSLEER. V was clipped by 0 bases and J by 5 bases, with 11 bases between them.

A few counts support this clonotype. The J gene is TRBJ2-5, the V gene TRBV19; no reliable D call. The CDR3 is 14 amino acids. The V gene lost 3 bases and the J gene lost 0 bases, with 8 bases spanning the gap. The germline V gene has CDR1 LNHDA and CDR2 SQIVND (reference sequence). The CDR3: CASSMVQNQETQYF. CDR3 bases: TGTGCCAGTAGTATGGTACAGAACCAAGAGACCCAGTACTTC.

CDR3 in DNA: TGTGCCAGCAGTGTCGAGGGAATAGCTCCTCTTGGTGAGCAGTTCTTC. This translates into CASSVEGIAPLGEQFF. The rearrangement uses TRBV2 and TRBJ2-1, with D possibly TRBD2 on 5 matching bases. CDR1 is SNHLY, CDR2 FYNNEI, per germline. Trimming stripped 4 bases from V and 9 bases from J, with 22 bases between. This CDR3 is built from 16 residues. The full variable domain, in which reference TRBV2 and TRBJ2-1 provide the parts outside the CDR3, is EPEVTQTPSHQVTQMGQEVILRCVPISNHLYFYWYRQILGQKVEFLVSFYNNEISEKSEIFDDQFSVERPDGSNFTLKIRSTKLEDSAMYFCASSVEGIAPLGEQFFGPGTRLTVL.

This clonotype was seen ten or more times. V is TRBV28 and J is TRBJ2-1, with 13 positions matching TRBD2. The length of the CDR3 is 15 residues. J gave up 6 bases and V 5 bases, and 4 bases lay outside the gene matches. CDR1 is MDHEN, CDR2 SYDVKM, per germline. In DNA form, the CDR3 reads TGTGCCAGCAGTCAACTAGCGGGAGGGGCCAATGAGCAGTTCTTC. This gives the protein CASSQLAGGANEQFF.